The clone carrying this TCR beta chain has at least ten counts. The data derive from a study of early T cells in non-severe SARS-CoV-2 infection. V dropped 6 bases and J dropped 0 bases, with 15 bases sitting between them. This CDR3 spans 15 amino acids. CDR1 is DFQATT, CDR2 SNEGSKA, per germline (reference sequence). TCRdb re-derived calls from the 5' RACE reads in MiXCR, one entry per CDR3 protein. Of approximately 48,000 distinct CDR3 sequences in the sample, under 7.5% are singletons; the top ten hold 2.8%. The TCR sequence derives from an adult who was a healthcare worker with PCR-confirmed SARS-CoV-2 infection or an uninfected control (not recorded which). The V gene is TRBV20-1, the J gene TRBJ2-1; D uncertain. The starting material was whole blood, obtained at baseline. The CDR3 region is CSAAAELSSYNEQFF. The DNA for the CDR3 is TGCAGTGCCGCGGCGGAGCTAAGCTCCTACAATGAGCAGTTCTTC.